A single sample gave rise to the 32 T cell receptor beta chains below, sequenced in a study of OX40 agonist ivuxolimab in advanced cancers. Library preparation employed the immunoSEQ multiplex PCR assay. TCRdb re-hosts the immuneACCESS table, in-frame sequences only. Its copies lack some clones; in the studies checked, an unresolved V gene accounts for under half of them, and the cause for the rest is not known. For this sample the table gives roughly 74,000 clones, of which almost 85% were detected only once. The ten largest make up more than 2% of the sample. This specimen was CD4+ or CD8+ T cells sorted from blood, taken in a trial of the OX40 agonist ivuxolimab. Source of these receptors: an adult with an advanced solid tumor such as melanoma, head and neck, liver or kidney cancer.

The CDR3 reads CASSSTIRDRGYEQYF. DNA for the CDR3: TGTGCCAGCAGCTCGACCATCCGGGACAGGGGCTACGAGCAGTACTTC. The V call is TRBV5-6, the J call TRBJ2-7, with 10 bases fitting TRBD1. The CDR3 is made up of 16 amino acids. Germline V gene sequence: CDR1 SGHDT, CDR2 YYEEEE. V lost 3 bases to trimming and J lost 3 bases; unmatched junction nucleotides: 9.

The chain employs TRBV4-3 and TRBJ2-3; 9 bases fit TRBD2. Germline CDR1 reads LGHNA; CDR2 reads YSLEER. The length of the CDR3 is 16 residues. With 3 bases clipped from V and 5 bases from J, the junction kept 9 bases outside the gene matches. The CDR3 coding sequence is TGCGCCAGCAGCCAGGCCCAGGGAGCGGGAGGAGATACGCAGTATTTT. It yields the protein CASSQAQGAGGDTQYF.

This clone came up once. This chain connects TRBV15 to TRBJ1-1, with D possibly being TRBD1 (5 bases). V was pared by 1 base and J by 1 base, with 10 bases between. Germline V gene sequence: CDR1 LNHNV, CDR2 YYDKDF (reference sequence). The CDR3 is 15 amino acids. As DNA, the CDR3 is TGTGCCACCAGCAGAGTCGGGACGGGGAACACTGAAGCTTTCTTT. As protein: CATSRVGTGNTEAFF. The variable domain in full, with the rest retrieved from reference TRBV15 and TRBJ1-1, is DAMVIQNPRYQVTQFGKPVTLSCSQTLNHNVMYWYQQKSSQAPKLLFHYYDKDFNNEADTPDNFQSRRPNTSFCFLDIRSPGLGDTAMYLCATSRVGTGNTEAFFGQGTRLTVV.

The rearrangement uses TRBV5-1 and TRBJ1-4, with 8 nucleotides matching TRBD1. V trimming: 7 bases; J trimming: 4 bases; junction bases outside the gene matches: 6. Germline CDR1 reads SGHRS; CDR2 reads YFSETQ. The CDR3 has 14 amino acids. This CDR3 is CASRAQGGNEKLFF. The CDR3 bases are TGCGCCAGCCGAGCACAGGGGGGTAATGAAAAACTGTTTTTT.

The rearrangement links TRBV5-1 to TRBJ2-3; D possibly uses TRBD1 or TRBD2 (5 bases each). Germline-derived CDR1 and CDR2 are SGHRS and YFSETQ. V was pared by 2 bases and J by 2 bases, with 9 bases between. The CDR3 is made up of 14 amino acids. DNA of the CDR3: TGCGCCAGCAGCTTTGGGACCTCCACAGATACGCAGTATTTT. Translation: CASSFGTSTDTQYF.

V usage is TRBV6-4 and J usage is TRBJ1-1, with D maybe TRBD1 (6 bases). Trimming shortened V by 5 bases and J by 1 base, and 8 bases separated the two germline ends. The CDR3 length is 13 residues. CDR1 is MRHNA and CDR2 is SNTAGT in the germline V gene. The CDR3 DNA follows: TGTGCCAGCAGTAACAGGGAGAACACTGAAGCTTTCTTT. Its translation is CASSNRENTEAFF.

The genes are TRBV25-1 and TRBJ1-1, with D maybe TRBD1 (6 bases). This CDR3 is built from 12 residues. The germline V gene has CDR1 MGHDK and CDR2 SYGVNS. Trimming cost V 8 bases and J 4 bases, with 11 bases left between them. The CDR3 here is CASGRGVTEAFF. The CDR3 coding sequence is TGTGCCAGCGGGAGGGGGGTCACTGAAGCTTTCTTT. Full variable domain (rest looked up from reference TRBV25-1 and TRBJ1-1): EADIYQTPRYLVIGTGKKITLECSQTMGHDKMYWYQQDPGMELHLIHYSYGVNSTEKGDLSSESTVSRIRTEHFPLTLESARPSHTSQYLCASGRGVTEAFFGQGTRLTVV.

The chain couples TRBV5-4 to TRBJ1-6; 10 bases are shared with TRBD1. Germline lookup yields CDR1 SGHNT and CDR2 YYREEE (reference sequence). The CDR3 totals 16 residues. V was pared by 5 bases and J by 0 bases, with 2 bases of the junction left unmatched. In DNA form, the CDR3 reads TGTGCCAGCAGGGGACAGGGGAGCTCCTATAATTCACCCCTCCACTTT. Amino acid sequence: CASRGQGSSYNSPLHF. The full variable domain, completed using reference TRBV5-4 and TRBJ1-6, is ETGVTQSPTHLIKTRGQQVTLRCSSQSGHNTVSWYQQALGQGPQFIFQYYREEENGRGNFPPRFSGLQFPNYSSELNVNALELDDSALYLCASRGQGSSYNSPLHFGNGTRLTVT.

The chain links TRBV2 to TRBJ2-1; the match to TRBD2 covers 9 bases. V gave up 6 bases and J gave up 15 bases; unmatched junction bases: 9. Germline values: CDR1 SNHLY, CDR2 FYNNEI. This CDR3 spans 12 amino acids. CDR3 nucleotides: TGTGCCAGCAGAGTGACTAGCGGAGCTCGGTTCTTC. As protein: CASRVTSGARFF.

The chain is built from TRBV6-5 and TRBJ2-3; 10 positions agree with TRBD2. Germline V gene data show CDR1 as MNHEY and CDR2 as SVGAGI. The CDR3 extends over 15 amino acids. The trim removed 5 bases at V and 3 bases at J, leaving 5 bases unmatched. For the CDR3, the DNA is TGTGCCAGCAGTAGGACTAGCGGAAATACAGATACGCAGTATTTT. Translated, it gives CASSRTSGNTDTQYF.

The J gene is TRBJ2-5, the V gene TRBV11-3; 9 nucleotides match TRBD1. Germline V gene sequence: CDR1 SGHNT, CDR2 YENEEA. The J segment lost 4 bases and the V segment lost 5 bases, leaving 8 bases of the junction unmatched. The CDR3 has 15 residues. The DNA for the CDR3 is TGTGCCAGCAGCCCCCGACAGGGGGGCCGAGAGACCCAGTACTTC. As protein: CASSPRQGGRETQYF.

This sequence joins TRBV29-1 and TRBJ2-1; D remains unclear. The CDR3 has 15 amino acids. Germline V gives CDR1 SQVTM, CDR2 ANQGSEA. Trimming shortened V by 3 bases and J by 0 bases, and 12 bases separated the two germline ends. The CDR3 loop is CSVDRQSSSYNEQFF. The CDR3 region has the DNA TGCAGCGTTGATCGTCAGTCAAGCTCCTACAATGAGCAGTTCTTC.

The rearrangement links TRBV18 to TRBJ1-1; 8 nucleotides align to TRBD1. The CDR3 has 16 residues. Per the germline V gene, CDR1 is KGHSH and CDR2 is LQKENI. Trimming at V came to 5 bases and at J to 0 bases, leaving 8 bases not matched to a gene. The CDR3 DNA is TGTGCCAGCTCAAACGGACAGGGACTGATGAACACTGAAGCTTTCTTT. Amino acid sequence: CASSNGQGLMNTEAFF. Together with reference TRBV18 and TRBJ1-1, the CDR3 gives the full variable domain: NAGVMQNPRHLVRRRGQEARLRCSPMKGHSHVYWYRQLPEEGLKFMVYLQKENIIDESGMPKERFSAEFPKEGPSILRIQQVVRGDSAAYFCASSNGQGLMNTEAFFGQGTRLTVV.

The V gene is TRBV5-5, the J gene TRBJ1-2; D remains unclear. The CDR3 has 12 residues. Germline lookup yields CDR1 SGHKS and CDR2 YYEKEE (reference sequence). Trimming left V 2 bases short and J 8 bases short, with 10 bases between. This CDR3 reads CASSLSERGYTF. The DNA of the CDR3 is TGTGCCAGCAGCTTATCAGAGCGGGGCTACACCTTC.

V is TRBV11-2 and J is TRBJ1-4, with TRBD1 matching 10 bases. The CDR3 is 15 amino acids. V trimming: 5 bases; J trimming: 8 bases; junction bases outside the gene matches: 8. CDR1 is SGHAT, CDR2 FQNNGV, per germline. The CDR3 loop reads CASSPLGTGDEKLFF. In DNA, the CDR3 is TGTGCCAGCAGCCCCCTGGGGACAGGGGACGAAAAACTGTTTTTT.

The J gene is TRBJ2-6, the V gene TRBV27; TRBD1 agrees at 10 bases. After removal of 8 bases from V and 0 bases from J, the junction contained 7 bases not matched to a gene. CDR3 length equals 17 residues. Germline CDR1 and CDR2: MNHEY and SMNVEV (reference sequence). The CDR3 nucleotides are TGTGCCAGCCAGAGACGGACAGGGGGCTCTGGGGCCAACGTCCTGACTTTC. Translation: CASQRRTGGSGANVLTF.

This clone was seen only a few times. The chain uses TRBV28 and TRBJ2-7, with D perhaps TRBD2 (6 bases). CDR1 and CDR2 from the germline V gene are MDHEN and SYDVKM. The CDR3 is made up of 11 amino acids. The V and J ends lost 10 bases and 3 bases respectively, with 10 bases between them. This chain's CDR3 is CATRRVYEQYF. CDR3 sequence (DNA): TGTGCCACCAGGAGGGTCTACGAGCAGTACTTC.

As concerns this clone: This specimen includes other DNA sequences encoding the same CDR3. V gene TRBV7-2 combines with J gene TRBJ1-5, with D unclear. V shed 1 base and J shed 0 bases, with 4 bases lying between them. Germline V gene lookup returns CDR1 SGHTA and CDR2 FQGNSA. The CDR3 totals 14 residues. The chain's CDR3 is CASSLGASNQPQHF. The CDR3 DNA is TGTGCCAGCAGCTTAGGGGCTAGCAATCAGCCCCAGCATTTT.

V usage is TRBV28 and J usage is TRBJ1-6, with TRBD1 matching 10 bases. Germline values: CDR1 MDHEN, CDR2 SYDVKM. The CDR3 consists of 15 residues. V shed 5 bases, J shed 7 bases, and the junction held 5 bases outside the gene matches. For the CDR3, the DNA is TGTGCCAGCAGTCTGACAGGGGGCAAGAATTCACCCCTCCACTTT. It is translated as CASSLTGGKNSPLHF.

The rearrangement links TRBV6-5 to TRBJ1-4, with D uncertain. The V end was cut by 5 bases, the J end by 0 bases, with 4 bases between. The CDR3 has 13 amino acids. The germline CDR1 and CDR2 sequences are MNHEY and SVGAGI. The CDR3 sequence: CASSRTTNEKLFF. CDR3 sequence (DNA): TGTGCCAGCAGTAGAACAACTAATGAAAAACTGTTTTTT.

This chain joins TRBV7-9 and TRBJ2-7, with D perhaps matching TRBD1 (5 bases). Between the trimmed V and J ends, which lost 4 bases and 7 bases, there was a span of 20 bases. The CDR3 has 15 amino acids. The germline V gene has CDR1 SEHNR and CDR2 FQNEAQ (reference sequence). CDR3 in DNA: TGTGCCAGCAGCTCCGTACAGGCGATACTTCGGGAGCAGTACTTC. The encoded protein is CASSSVQAILREQYF.

With respect to this clone: Different DNA sequences within this sample yield the same CDR3. The genes are TRBV6-5 and TRBJ2-5, with D unresolved. Looked up from germline, CDR1 is MNHEY and CDR2 is SVGAGI. The CDR3 is 12 amino acids. Trimming removed 0 bases from V and 5 bases from J, with 4 bases in between. The CDR3 DNA follows: TGTGCCAGCAGTTACTCGCCGGAGACCCAGTACTTC. Encoded protein: CASSYSPETQYF.

The sample holds one count of this clone. J is TRBJ1-5 and V is TRBV2; no clear D. The V end lost 3 bases, the J end lost 5 bases, and 8 bases lay between the germline ends. Germline loops: CDR1 SNHLY, CDR2 FYNNEI. The CDR3 has 13 residues. CDR3 in DNA: TGTGCCAGCAGTGACTTAACCGATCAGCCCCAGCATTTT. Amino acids: CASSDLTDQPQHF.

The chain couples TRBV7-9 to TRBJ2-2; 11 bases are shared with TRBD2. V lost 4 bases and J lost 5; bases outside the gene matches: 6. CDR3 size: 16 residues. Germline V gene sequence: CDR1 SEHNR, CDR2 FQNEAQ (reference sequence). The CDR3 DNA follows: TGTGCCAGCAGCTGGAGTAGCGGGAGGGTTACCGGGGAGCTGTTTTTT. Translated, it gives CASSWSSGRVTGELFF.

The chain couples TRBV27 to TRBJ2-5; tentatively, D is TRBD1 (5 bases). The J call is doubtful: the DNA matches TRBJ2-7 better. This CDR3 has 14 amino acids. In germline, CDR1 is MNHEY, CDR2 SMNVEV (reference sequence). In DNA form, the CDR3 reads TGTGCCAGCAGTTTAAAGGTCAGGGCCTACGAGCAGTACTTC. This encodes CASSLKVRAYEQYF.

This clone was seen a single time. This chain connects TRBV7-2 to TRBJ2-3, with D uncertain. With 5 bases removed from V and 0 bases from J, the gap between germline ends came to 3 bases. The CDR3 is 12 amino acids. CDR1 and CDR2 (germline): SGHTA, FQGNSA. CDR3 sequence reads: CASSTSTDTQYF. Written as DNA, the CDR3 is TGTGCCAGCAGCACTAGCACAGATACGCAGTATTTT.

The V and J genes are TRBV7-2 and TRBJ2-1; TRBD2 aligns across 7 bases. Per the germline V gene, CDR1 is SGHTA and CDR2 is FQGNSA. The CDR3 is 14 amino acids. V shed 2 bases, J shed 2 bases, and the junction held 0 bases outside the gene matches. The CDR3 here is CASSLSGTYNEQFF. The CDR3 nucleotides read TGTGCCAGCAGCTTAAGCGGGACCTACAATGAGCAGTTCTTC. The whole variable domain, filled in from reference TRBV7-2 and TRBJ2-1, reads GAGVSQSPSNKVTEKGKDVELRCDPISGHTALYWYRQSLGQGLEFLIYFQGNSAPDKSGLPSDRFSAERTGGSVSTLTIQRTQQEDSAVYLCASSLSGTYNEQFFGPGTRLTVL.

The chain combines TRBV18 with TRBJ1-2; 9 positions agree with TRBD1. From germline, CDR1 is KGHSH and CDR2 LQKENI. The CDR3 is 13 amino acids. The trim removed 8 bases at V and 7 bases at J, leaving 8 bases unmatched. The CDR3 reads CASGKGDRAGYTF. Here the CDR3 DNA reads TGTGCCAGCGGAAAGGGGGACAGGGCTGGCTACACCTTC.

The J gene is TRBJ1-2, the V gene TRBV19, with 7 bases identical to TRBD1. The V gene's germline CDR1 is LNHDA and CDR2 SQIVND (reference sequence). The V segment lost 7 bases and the J segment 3 bases; nucleotides outside the gene matches: 5. The CDR3 contains 13 residues. CDR3 region: CASNRGQDYGYTF. In nucleotides, the CDR3 is TGTGCCAGTAATAGGGGGCAGGACTATGGCTACACCTTC.

The genes are TRBV15 and TRBJ2-7; D assignment may be TRBD1 or TRBD2 (5 bases each). Germline CDR1 LNHNV, CDR2 YYDKDF (reference sequence). Trimming left V 0 bases short and J 2 bases short, with 11 bases between. This CDR3 has 15 amino acids. The CDR3 nucleotides read TGTGCCACCAGCAGAGATTATGGGACCACCTACGAGCAGTACTTC. Protein: CATSRDYGTTYEQYF.

The count of this clone is one. The chain joins TRBV14 to TRBJ1-2; a weak D match, TRBD1 (5 bases). Germline lookup yields CDR1 SGHDN and CDR2 FVKESK. The CDR3 has 14 amino acids. The germline V and J ends were trimmed by 4 bases and 3 bases, with 12 bases remaining between them. CDR3 in DNA: TGTGCCAGCAGCCTTGACAGCTACCACTATGGCTACACCTTC. It is translated as CASSLDSYHYGYTF.

This sequence joins TRBV6-5 and TRBJ2-5; D gene uncertain. Germline CDR1 is MNHEY and CDR2 is SVGAGI. There are 13 residues in the CDR3. Trimming cost V 5 bases and J 0 bases, with 7 bases left between them. The CDR3 region is CASSLGYQETQYF. The CDR3 coding sequence is TGTGCCAGCAGTCTCGGTTACCAAGAGACCCAGTACTTC.